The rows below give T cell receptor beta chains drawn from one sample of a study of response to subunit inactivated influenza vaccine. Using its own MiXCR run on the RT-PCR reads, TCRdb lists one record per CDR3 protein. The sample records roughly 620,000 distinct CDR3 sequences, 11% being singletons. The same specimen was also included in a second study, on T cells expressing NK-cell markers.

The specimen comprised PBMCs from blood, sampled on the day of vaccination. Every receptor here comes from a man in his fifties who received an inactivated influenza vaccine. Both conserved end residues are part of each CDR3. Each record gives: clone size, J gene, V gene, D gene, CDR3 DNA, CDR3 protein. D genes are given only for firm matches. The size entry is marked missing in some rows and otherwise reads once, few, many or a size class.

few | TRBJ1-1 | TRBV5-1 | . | TGCGCCAGCAGCTTGGCGGCGGGGGTGAACACTGAAGCTTTCTTT | CASSLAAGVNTEAFF
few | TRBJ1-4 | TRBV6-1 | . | TGTGCCAGCAAAATAGGGATTGCAACTAATGAAAAACTGTTTTTT | CASKIGIATNEKLFF
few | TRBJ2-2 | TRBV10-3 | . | TGTGCCATCAGTAACCAGGGGATGAGCACCGGGGAGCTGTTTTTT | CAISNQGMSTGELFF
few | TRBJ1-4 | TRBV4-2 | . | TGTGCCAGCAGCCAAGTCGGAGAAAAACTGTTTTTT | CASSQVGEKLFF
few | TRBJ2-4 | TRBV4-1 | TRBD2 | TGCGCCAGCAGCCAAGGAATCGGACTAGCCTCAATTCAGTACTTC | CASSQGIGLASIQYF
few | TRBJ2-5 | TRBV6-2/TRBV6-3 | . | TGTGCCAGCAGCCCTGGGGGCCAGCAGTTCCAAGAGACCCAGTACTTC | CASSPGGQQFQETQYF
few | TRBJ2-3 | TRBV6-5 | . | TGTGCCAGCAGTTACGTCAGGAGCACAGATACGCAGTATTTT | CASSYVRSTDTQYF
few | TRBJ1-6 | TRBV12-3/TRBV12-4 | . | TGTGCCAGCAGTTCCAGCGCGGATAATTCACCCCTCCACTTT | CASSSSADNSPLHF
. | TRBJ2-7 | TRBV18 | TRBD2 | TGTGCCAGCTCACCCCGGGAGGGGTTGACCTACGAGCAGTACTTC | CASSPREGLTYEQYF
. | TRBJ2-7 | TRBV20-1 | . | TGCAGTGCTAGCAAGTCCTACGAGCAGTACTTC | CSASKSYEQYF
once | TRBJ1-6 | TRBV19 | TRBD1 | TGTGCCAGTAGAGGGGGACAGGCTAATTCACCCCTCCACTTT | CASRGGQANSPLHF
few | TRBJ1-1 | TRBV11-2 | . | TGTGCCAGCAGCTTAGCTGGCCAGATGAACACTGAAGCTTTCTTT | CASSLAGQMNTEAFF
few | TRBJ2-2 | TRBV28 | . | TGTGCCAGCAGAGACAATGTACTGTTTTTT | CASRDNVLFF
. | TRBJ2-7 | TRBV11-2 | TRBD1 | TGTGCCAGCAGCTTAGATCCAGGGGGAAGCTCCTACGAGCAGTACTTC | CASSLDPGGSSYEQYF
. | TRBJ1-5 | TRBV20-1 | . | TGCAGTGCTAGAGAAGGGTTAAATCAGCCCCAGCATTTT | CSAREGLNQPQHF
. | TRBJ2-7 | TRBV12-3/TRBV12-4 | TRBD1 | TGTGCCAGCAGTTCGGGGGACAGGGTTTACGAGCAGTACTTC | CASSSGDRVYEQYF
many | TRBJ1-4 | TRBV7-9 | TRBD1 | TGTGCCAGCAGCGACGACAGGGCCAATGAAAAACTGTTTTTT | CASSDDRANEKLFF
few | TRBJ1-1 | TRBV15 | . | TGTGCCACCAGCCCTGAACGGGGCCTAGGTCACACTGAAGCTTTCTTT | CATSPERGLGHTEAFF
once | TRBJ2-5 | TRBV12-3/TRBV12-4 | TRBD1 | TGTGCCAGCAGTTTCCTCCCGGGACAGGGGGCTGGAGAGACCCAGTACTTC | CASSFLPGQGAGETQYF
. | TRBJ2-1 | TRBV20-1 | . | TGCAGTGCCTCAGCCAGATTCGAGCAGTTCTTC | CSASARFEQFF
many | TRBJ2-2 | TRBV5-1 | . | TGCGCCAGCAGCCCCTCACGGGGAGGCTCTAACACCGGGGAGCTGTTTTTT | CASSPSRGGSNTGELFF
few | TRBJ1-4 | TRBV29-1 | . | TGCAGCGTTGAAACTCGGGGGCCCTTAATAGGGGAAAAACTGTTTTTT | CSVETRGPLIGEKLFF
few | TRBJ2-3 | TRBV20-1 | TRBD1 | TGCAGTGCTAGACCAGGGGGAAGGAATACGCAGTATTTT | CSARPGGRNTQYF
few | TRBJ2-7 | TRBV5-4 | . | TGTGCCAGCAGGCTCCCGGGAAACGAGCAGTACTTC | CASRLPGNEQYF
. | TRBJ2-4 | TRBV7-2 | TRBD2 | TGTGCCAGCAGCTTAGTAGCGGGGGGGAACATTCAGTACTTC | CASSLVAGGNIQYF
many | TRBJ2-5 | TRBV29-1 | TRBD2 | TGCAGCGTCTTAGGGTGGGTTTGGCCCGCTAGCGGCAACCAAGAGACCCAGTACTTC | CSVLGWVWPASGNQETQYF
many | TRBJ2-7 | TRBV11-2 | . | TGTGCCAGCAGCTCGGTTGTCAGGGGTGGCTACGAGCAGTACTTC | CASSSVVRGGYEQYF
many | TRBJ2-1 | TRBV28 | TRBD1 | TGTGCCAGCAGTCCATCGACAGGGTACTACAATGAGCAGTTCTTC | CASSPSTGYYNEQFF
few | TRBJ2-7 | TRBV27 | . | TGTGCCAGCAGTTCCCTTGGTGGGCCCTACGAGCAGTACTTC | CASSSLGGPYEQYF
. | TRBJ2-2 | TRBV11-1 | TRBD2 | TGTGCCAGCAGGTCTACCGGGACTAGCGGGCGGGCCACCGGGGAGCTGTTTTTT | CASRSTGTSGRATGELFF
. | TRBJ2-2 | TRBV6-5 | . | TGTGCCAGCAGTTACTCGTTGTCCGGGGAGCTGTTTTTT | CASSYSLSGELFF
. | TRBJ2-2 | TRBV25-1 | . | TGTGCCAGCAGTGAATTTGTCAGCACCGGGGAGCTGTTTTTT | CASSEFVSTGELFF
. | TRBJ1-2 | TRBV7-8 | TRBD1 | TGTGCCAGCAGTTACGTTCGACAGGGGGATGGCTACACCTTC | CASSYVRQGDGYTF
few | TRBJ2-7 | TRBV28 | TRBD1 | TGTGCCACAATGGGGACAGGGTTCTACGAGCAGTACTTC | CATMGTGFYEQYF
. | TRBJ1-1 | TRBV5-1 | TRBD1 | TGCGCCAGCAGCTTTACAGGGGACCGGAACACTGAAGCTTTCTTT | CASSFTGDRNTEAFF
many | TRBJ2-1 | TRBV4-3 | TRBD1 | TGCGCCAGCAGCCTTACAGGGGTGGATGAGCAGTTCTTC | CASSLTGVDEQFF
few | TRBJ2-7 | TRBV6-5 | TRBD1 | TGTGCCAGCAGTGTGACAGGGGACGAGCAGTACTTC | CASSVTGDEQYF
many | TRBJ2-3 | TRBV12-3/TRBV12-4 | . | TGTGCCAGCAGCCCTGGCGCAGATACGCAGTATTTT | CASSPGADTQYF
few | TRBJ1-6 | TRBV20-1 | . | TGCAGTGCTAGAGATCACAGGGTGAATTCACCCCTCCACTTT | CSARDHRVNSPLHF
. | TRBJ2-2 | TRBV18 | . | TGTGCCAGCTCATCCCGACAGCTGAACACCGGGGAGCTGTTTTTT | CASSSRQLNTGELFF
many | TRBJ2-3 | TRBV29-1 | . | TGCAGCGTTGCTAGAGGCCCCACAGATACGCAGTATTTT | CSVARGPTDTQYF
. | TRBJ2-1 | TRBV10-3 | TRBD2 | TGTGCCATTAAGACCGGGCGGGAGGTTAAGGAGCAGTTCTTC | CAIKTGREVKEQFF
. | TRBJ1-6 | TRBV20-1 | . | TGCAGTGCTAGAGAAGGGGCGATGAATTCACCCCTCCACTTT | CSAREGAMNSPLHF
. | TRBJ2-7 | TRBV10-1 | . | TGCGCCAGCAGTGATCGCAGTACCTACGAGCAGTACTTC | CASSDRSTYEQYF
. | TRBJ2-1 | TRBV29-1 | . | TGCAGCGTTGTATTGGACAGCAATGAGCAGTTCTTC | CSVVLDSNEQFF
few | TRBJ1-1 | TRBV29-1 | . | TGCAGCGTTCGAGGCGGCAGAGTGAACACTGAAGCTTTCTTT | CSVRGGRVNTEAFF
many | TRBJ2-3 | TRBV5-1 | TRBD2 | TGCGCCAGCAGCTTGGAAGCGGGACGCGATACGCAGTATTTT | CASSLEAGRDTQYF
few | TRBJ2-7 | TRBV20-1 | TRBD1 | TGCAGTGCTAGAGACGGGACAGGGGCAGGGGAGCAGTACTTC | CSARDGTGAGEQYF
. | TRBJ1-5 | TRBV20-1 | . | TGCAGTGCGCCCAACAGGGATAGCAATCAGCCCCAGCATTTT | CSAPNRDSNQPQHF
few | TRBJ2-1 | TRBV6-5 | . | TGTGCCAGCAGTTACTCGAGGGGCTCTTTTGCGGGACAACAGGGTGAGCAGTTCTTC | CASSYSRGSFAGQQGEQFF